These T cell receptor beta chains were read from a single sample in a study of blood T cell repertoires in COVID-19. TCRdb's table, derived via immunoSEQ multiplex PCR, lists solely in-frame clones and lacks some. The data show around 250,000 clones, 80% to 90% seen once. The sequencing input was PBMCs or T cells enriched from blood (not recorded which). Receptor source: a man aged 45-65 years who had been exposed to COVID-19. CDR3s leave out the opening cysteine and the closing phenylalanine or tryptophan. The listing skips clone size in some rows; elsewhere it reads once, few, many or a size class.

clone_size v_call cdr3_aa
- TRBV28 ASSLFSGQGGGYT
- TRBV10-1 ASSAGGQGLGEQF
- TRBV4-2 ASSQDLTGQGQPQH
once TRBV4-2 ASSQDGSRPYGYT
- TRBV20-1 SASWTGGSYGYT
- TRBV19 ASRVAESSYNEQF
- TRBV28 ASSFPGLNYGYT
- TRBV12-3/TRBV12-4 ASSHFAEETQY
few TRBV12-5 ASGLPPSGPAKNIQY
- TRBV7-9 ASSLQVGSYNEQF
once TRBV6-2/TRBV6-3 ASSGFTGTSGNEQF
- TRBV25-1 ASSESRTGGTDTQY
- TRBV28 ASLTGGVDGYT
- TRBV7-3 ASSLTGQGTGELF
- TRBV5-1 ASSLENRGYSGYT
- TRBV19 ASSTHTGVVYQPQH
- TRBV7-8 ASSPQTGLGTEAF
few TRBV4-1 ASSPTVGEQY
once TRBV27 ACGGGYTEAF
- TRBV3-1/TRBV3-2 ASSRRDREDYGYT
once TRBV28 ASSSDRGLVTGELF
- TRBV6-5 ASSYGGFTGNTIY
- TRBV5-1 ASSFLGGNTEAF
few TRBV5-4 ASSTPTMPNYGYT
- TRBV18 ASSPAQIYEQY
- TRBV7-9 ASSPRATSDTQY
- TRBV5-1 ASSLWSGANTEAF
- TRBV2 ASSAGGTGGYT
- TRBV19 ASRLYAETTNEKLF
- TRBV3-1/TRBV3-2 ASSQAWDRGNEQY
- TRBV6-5 ASSYRTGGRNTEAF
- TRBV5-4 ASSPVAVGAETQY
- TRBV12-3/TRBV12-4 ASRKDSGNEQF
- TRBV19 ASSIDLRGQGSEQY
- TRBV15 ATRDRDRYGYT
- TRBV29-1 SVEDSGQLYGYT
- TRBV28 ASSLRGRETQY
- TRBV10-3 AISASSSGGAVDTQY
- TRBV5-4 ASSAWAGGTETQY
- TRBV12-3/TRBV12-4 ASSSPEATEAF
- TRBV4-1 ASSQWQVRNQPQH
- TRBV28 ASSLFIYQPQH
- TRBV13 ASSLTMTPNYGYT
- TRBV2 ASSPAGRSSGNTIY
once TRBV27 ASSILRQGAWSNQPQH